This T cell receptor (beta chain) comes out of a study of T-cell reconstitution after alpha-beta-depleted transplantation in children. A TCRbeta library incorporating unique molecular identifiers was prepared. TCRdb reprocessed the PCR reads via MiXCR and lists one record per CDR3 protein. The repertoire holds approximately 640,000 distinct CDR3 sequences, with roughly 17% as singletons. V was cut by 4 bases and J by 6 bases, with 4 bases left in between. CDR3 length equals 11 residues. Germline-derived CDR1 and CDR2 are SGHRS and YFSETQ. The J gene is TRBJ2-2, the V gene TRBV5-1; D gene ambiguous. The sequence derives from a human donor who donated a stem cell graft to a child with acute myeloid leukemia. The input for sequencing was PBMCs from the stem cell graft donor, taken from the stem cell graft. The CDR3 DNA is TGCGCCAGCAGCGTATCCGGGGAGCTGTTTTTT. Protein: CASSVSGELFF.